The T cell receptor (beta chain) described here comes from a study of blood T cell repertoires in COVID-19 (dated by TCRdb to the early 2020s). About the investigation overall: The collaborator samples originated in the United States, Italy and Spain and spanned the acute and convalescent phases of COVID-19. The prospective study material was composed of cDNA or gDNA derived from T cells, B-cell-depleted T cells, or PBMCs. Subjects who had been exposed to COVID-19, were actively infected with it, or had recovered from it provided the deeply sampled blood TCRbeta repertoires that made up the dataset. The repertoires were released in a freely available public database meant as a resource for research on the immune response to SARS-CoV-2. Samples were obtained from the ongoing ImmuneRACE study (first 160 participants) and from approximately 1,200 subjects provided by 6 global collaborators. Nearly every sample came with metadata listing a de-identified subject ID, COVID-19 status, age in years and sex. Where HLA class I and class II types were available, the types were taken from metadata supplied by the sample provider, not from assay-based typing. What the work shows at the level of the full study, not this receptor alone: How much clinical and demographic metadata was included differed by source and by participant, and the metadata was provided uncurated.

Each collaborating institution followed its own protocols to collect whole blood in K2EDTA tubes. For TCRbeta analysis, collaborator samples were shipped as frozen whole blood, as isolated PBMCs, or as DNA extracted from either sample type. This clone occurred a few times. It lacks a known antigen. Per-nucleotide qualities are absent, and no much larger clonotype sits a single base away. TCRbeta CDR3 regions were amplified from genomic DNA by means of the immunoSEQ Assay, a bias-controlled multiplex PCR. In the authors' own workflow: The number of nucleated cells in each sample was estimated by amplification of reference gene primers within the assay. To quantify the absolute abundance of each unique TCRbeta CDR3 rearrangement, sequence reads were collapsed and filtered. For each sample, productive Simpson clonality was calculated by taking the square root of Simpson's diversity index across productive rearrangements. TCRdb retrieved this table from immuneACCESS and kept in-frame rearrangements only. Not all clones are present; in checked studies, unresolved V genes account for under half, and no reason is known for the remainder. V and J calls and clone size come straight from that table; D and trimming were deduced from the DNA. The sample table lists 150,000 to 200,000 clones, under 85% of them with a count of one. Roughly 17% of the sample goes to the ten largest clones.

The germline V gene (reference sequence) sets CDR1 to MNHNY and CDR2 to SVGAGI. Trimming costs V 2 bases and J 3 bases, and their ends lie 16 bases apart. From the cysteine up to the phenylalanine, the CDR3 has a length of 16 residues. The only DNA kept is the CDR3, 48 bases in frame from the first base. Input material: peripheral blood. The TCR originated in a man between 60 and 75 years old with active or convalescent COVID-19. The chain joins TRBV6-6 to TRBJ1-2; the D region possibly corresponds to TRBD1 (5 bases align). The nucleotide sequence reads TGTGCCAGCAGTTACGACCCCAGGGCACTCTACTATGGCTACACCTTC. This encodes CASSYDPRALYYGYTF.